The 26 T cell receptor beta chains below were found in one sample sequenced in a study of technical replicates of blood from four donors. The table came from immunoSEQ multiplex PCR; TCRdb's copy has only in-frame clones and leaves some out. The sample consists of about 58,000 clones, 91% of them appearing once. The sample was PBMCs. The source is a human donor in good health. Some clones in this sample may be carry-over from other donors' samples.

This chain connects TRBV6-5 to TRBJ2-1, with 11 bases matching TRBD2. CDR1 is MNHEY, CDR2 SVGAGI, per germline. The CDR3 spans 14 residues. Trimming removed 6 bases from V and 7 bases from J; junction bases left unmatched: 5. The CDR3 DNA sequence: TGTGCCAGCAGGGGACTAGCGGACAGAAATGAGCAGTTCTTC. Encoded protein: CASRGLADRNEQFF.

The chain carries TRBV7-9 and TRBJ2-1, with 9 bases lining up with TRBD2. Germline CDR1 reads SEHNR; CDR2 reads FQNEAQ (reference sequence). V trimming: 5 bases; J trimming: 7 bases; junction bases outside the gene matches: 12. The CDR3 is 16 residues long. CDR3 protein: CASSHPLSGSGNEQFF. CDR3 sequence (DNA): TGTGCCAGCAGCCACCCCCTTAGCGGGAGTGGGAATGAGCAGTTCTTC.

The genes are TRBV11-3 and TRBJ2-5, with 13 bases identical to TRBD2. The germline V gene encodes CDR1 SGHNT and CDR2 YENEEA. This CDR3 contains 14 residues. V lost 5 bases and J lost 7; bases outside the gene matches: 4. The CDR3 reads CASSIGTSGTTQYF. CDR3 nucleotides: TGTGCCAGCAGCATAGGGACTAGCGGGACGACCCAGTACTTC.

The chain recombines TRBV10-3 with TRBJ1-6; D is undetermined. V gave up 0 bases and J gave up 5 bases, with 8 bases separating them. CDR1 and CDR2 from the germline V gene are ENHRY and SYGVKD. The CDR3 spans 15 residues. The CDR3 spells CAISESKGDNSPLHF. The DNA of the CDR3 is TGTGCCATCAGTGAGTCGAAGGGAGATAATTCACCCCTCCACTTT.

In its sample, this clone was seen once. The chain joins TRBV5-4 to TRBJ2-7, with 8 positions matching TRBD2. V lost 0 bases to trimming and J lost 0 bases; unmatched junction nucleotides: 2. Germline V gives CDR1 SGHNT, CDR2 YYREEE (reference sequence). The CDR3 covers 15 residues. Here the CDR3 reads CASSLAREASYEQYF. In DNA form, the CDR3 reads TGTGCCAGCAGCTTGGCGCGGGAGGCCTCCTACGAGCAGTACTTC.

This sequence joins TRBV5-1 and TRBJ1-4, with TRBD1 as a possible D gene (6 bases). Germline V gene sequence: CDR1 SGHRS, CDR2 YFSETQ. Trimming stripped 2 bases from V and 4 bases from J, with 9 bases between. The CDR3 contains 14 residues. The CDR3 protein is CASSFLQGNEKLFF. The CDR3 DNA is TGCGCCAGCAGCTTTTTACAGGGTAATGAAAAACTGTTTTTT.

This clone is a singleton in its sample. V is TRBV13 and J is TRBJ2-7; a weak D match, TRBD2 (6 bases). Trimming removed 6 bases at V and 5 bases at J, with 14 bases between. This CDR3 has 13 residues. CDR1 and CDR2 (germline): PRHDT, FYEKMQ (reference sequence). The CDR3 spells CASRMTRAHEQYF. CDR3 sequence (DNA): TGTGCCAGCAGGATGACTAGAGCCCACGAGCAGTACTTC.

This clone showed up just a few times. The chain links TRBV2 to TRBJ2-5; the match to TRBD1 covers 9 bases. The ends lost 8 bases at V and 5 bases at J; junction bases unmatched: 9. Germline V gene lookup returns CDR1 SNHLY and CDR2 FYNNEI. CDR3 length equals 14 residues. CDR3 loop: CASGDRVGSETQYF. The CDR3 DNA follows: TGTGCCAGCGGGGACAGGGTGGGCTCGGAGACCCAGTACTTC.

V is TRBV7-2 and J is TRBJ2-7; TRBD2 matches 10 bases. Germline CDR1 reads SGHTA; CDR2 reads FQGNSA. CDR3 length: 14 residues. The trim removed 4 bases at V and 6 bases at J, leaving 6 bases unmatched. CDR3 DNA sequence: TGTGCCAGCAGCTGGGCCAGCGGGGGGGCCGAGCAGTACTTC. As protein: CASSWASGGAEQYF.

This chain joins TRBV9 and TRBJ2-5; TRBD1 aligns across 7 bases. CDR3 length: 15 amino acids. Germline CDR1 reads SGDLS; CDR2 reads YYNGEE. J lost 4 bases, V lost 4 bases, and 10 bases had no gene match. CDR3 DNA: TGTGCCAGCAGCCCAAACAGGGGCCCGGGAGAGACCCAGTACTTC. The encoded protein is CASSPNRGPGETQYF.

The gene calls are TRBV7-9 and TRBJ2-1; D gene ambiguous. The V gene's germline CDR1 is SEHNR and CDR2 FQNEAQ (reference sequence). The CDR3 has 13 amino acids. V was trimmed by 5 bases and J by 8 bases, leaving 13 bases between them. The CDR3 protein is CASSLSRVDEQFF. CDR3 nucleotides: TGTGCCAGCAGCCTTAGCCGGGTCGATGAGCAGTTCTTC.

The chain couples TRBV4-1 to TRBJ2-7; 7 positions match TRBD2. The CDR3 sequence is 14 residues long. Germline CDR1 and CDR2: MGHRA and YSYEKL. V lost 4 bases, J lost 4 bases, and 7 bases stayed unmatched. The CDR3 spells CASSRNQGGYEQYF. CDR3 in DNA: TGCGCCAGCAGCCGTAACCAGGGAGGGTACGAGCAGTACTTC.

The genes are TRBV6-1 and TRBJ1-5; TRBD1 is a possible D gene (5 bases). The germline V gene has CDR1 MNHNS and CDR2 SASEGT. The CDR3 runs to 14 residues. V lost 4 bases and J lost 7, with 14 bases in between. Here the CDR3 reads CASSARDGGQPQHF. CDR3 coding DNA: TGTGCCAGCAGTGCCCGGGACGGGGGGCAGCCCCAGCATTTT.

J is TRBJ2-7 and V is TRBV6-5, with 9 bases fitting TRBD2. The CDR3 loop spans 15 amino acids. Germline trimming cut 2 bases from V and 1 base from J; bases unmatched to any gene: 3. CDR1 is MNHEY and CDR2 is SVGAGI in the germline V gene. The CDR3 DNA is TGTGCCAGCAGTTACGCGGGGGGGTCTTCCTACGAGCAGTACTTC. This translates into CASSYAGGSSYEQYF.

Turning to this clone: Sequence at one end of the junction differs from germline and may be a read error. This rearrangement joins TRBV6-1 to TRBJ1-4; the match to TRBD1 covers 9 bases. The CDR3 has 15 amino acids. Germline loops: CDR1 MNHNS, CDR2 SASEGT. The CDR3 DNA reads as TGTGCCAGCAGTCGGGGGACAGGGACTAGTGAAAAACTGTTTTTT. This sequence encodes CASSRGTGTSEKLFF.

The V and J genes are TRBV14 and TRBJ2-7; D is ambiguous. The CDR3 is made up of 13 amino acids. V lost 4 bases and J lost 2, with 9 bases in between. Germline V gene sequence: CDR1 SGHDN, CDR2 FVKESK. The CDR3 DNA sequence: TGTGCCAGCAGCCCGAACGGTCCCTACGAGCAGTACTTC. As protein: CASSPNGPYEQYF.

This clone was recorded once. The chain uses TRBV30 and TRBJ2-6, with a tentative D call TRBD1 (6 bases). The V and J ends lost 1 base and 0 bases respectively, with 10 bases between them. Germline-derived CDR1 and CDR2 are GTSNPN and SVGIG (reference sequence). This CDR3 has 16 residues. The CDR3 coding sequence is TGTGCCTGGAGTGAGGACAGAGTCTCTGGGGCCAACGTCCTGACTTTC. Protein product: CAWSEDRVSGANVLTF.

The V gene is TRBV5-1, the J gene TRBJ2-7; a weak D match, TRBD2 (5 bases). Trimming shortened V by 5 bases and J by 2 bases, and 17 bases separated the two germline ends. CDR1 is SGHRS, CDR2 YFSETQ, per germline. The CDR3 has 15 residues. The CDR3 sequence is CASRTTRTNPYEQYF. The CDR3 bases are TGCGCCAGCAGAACTACTAGGACCAACCCCTACGAGCAGTACTTC.

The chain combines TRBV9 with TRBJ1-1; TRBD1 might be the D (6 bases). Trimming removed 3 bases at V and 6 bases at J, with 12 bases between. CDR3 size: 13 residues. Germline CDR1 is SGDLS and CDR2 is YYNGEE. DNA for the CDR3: TGTGCCAGCAGCGACCGGGAGGGGGCTGAAGCTTTCTTT. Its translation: CASSDREGAEAFF. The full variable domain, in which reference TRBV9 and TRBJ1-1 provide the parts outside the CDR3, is DSGVTQTPKHLITATGQRVTLRCSPRSGDLSVYWYQQSLDQGLQFLIQYYNGEERAKGNILERFSAQQFPDLHSELNLSSLELGDSALYFCASSDREGAEAFFGQGTRLTVV.

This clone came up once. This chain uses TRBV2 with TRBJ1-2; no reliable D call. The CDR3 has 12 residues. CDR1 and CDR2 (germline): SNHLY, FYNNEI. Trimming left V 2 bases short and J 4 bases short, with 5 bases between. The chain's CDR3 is CASSEYGYGYTF. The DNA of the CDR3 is TGTGCCAGCAGTGAATACGGCTATGGCTACACCTTC.

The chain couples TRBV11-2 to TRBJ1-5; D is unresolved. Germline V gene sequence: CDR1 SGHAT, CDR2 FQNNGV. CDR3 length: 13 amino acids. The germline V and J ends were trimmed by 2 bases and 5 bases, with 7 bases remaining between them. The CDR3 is CASSLRFDQPQHF. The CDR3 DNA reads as TGTGCCAGCAGCTTACGGTTCGATCAGCCCCAGCATTTT.

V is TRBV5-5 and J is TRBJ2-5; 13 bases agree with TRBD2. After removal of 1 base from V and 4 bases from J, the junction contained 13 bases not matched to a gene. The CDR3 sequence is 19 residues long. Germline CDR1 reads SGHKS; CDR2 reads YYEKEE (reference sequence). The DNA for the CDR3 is TGTGCCAGCAGCTTGATCTTAGGACTAGCGGGGGTACTCCCAGAGACCCAGTACTTC. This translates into CASSLILGLAGVLPETQYF.

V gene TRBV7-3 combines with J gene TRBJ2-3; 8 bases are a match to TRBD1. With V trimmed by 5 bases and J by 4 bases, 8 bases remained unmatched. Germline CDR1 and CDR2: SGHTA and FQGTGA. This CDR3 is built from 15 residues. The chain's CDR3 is CASSPQTGVADTQYF. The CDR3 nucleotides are TGTGCCAGCAGCCCTCAGACAGGGGTGGCAGATACGCAGTATTTT.

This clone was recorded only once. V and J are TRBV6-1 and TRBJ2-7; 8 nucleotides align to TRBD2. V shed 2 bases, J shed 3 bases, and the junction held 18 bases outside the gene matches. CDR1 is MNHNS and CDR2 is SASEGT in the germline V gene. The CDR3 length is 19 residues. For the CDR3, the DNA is TGTGCCAGCAGTGAAACCGCCTCAGGGGCCGGGACTAGGGTCTACGAGCAGTACTTC. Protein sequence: CASSETASGAGTRVYEQYF.

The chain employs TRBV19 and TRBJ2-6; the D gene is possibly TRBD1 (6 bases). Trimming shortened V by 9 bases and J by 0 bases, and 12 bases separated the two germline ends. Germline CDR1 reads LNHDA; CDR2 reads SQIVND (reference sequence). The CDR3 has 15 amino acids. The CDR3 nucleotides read TGTGCCAGCCGGGACACAGGCTCTGGGGCCAACGTCCTGACTTTC. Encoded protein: CASRDTGSGANVLTF.

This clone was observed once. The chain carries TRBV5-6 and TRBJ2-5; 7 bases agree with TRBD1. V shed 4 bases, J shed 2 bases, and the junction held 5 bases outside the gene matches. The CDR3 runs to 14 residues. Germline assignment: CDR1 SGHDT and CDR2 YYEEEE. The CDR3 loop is CASSLRQGQETQYF. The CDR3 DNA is TGTGCCAGCAGCCTTCGACAGGGACAAGAGACCCAGTACTTC.